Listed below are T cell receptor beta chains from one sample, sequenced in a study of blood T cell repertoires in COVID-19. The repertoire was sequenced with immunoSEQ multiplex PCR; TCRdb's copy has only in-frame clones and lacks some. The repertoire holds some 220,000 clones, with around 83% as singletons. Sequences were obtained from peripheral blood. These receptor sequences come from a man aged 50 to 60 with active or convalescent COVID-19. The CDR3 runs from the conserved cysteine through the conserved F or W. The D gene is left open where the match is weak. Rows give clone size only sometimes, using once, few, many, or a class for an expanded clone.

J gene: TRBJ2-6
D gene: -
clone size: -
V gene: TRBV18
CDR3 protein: CASSPSGANVLTF
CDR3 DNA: TGTGCCAGCTCACCTAGTGGGGCCAACGTCCTGACTTTC

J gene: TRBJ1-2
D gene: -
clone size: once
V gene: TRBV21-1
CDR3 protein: CASSRRTGSTHHSVYGYTF
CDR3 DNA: TGTGCCAGCAGCAGACGGACAGGGAGCACCCACCACTCTGTCTATGGCTACACCTTC

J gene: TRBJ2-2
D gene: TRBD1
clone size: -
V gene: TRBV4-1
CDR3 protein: CASSRFWGRGSNTGELFF
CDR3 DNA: TGCGCCAGCAGCCGCTTCTGGGGCAGGGGGTCGAACACCGGGGAGCTGTTTTTT

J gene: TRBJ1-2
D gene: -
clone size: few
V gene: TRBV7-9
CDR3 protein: CASSQLSTYGYTF
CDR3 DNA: TGTGCCAGCAGTCAACTGTCGACTTATGGCTACACCTTC

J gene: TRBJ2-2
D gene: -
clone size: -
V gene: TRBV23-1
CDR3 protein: CASATERGKDTGELFF
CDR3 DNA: TGCGCCAGCGCTACCGAAAGGGGGAAGGACACCGGGGAGCTGTTTTTT

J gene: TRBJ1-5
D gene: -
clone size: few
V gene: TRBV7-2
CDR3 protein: CASSPQGYSNQPQHF
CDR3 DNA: TGTGCCAGCAGTCCCCAGGGGTATAGCAATCAGCCCCAGCATTTT

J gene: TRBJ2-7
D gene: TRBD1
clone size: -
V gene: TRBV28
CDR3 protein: CASRGQVHEQYF
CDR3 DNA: TGTGCCAGCAGAGGACAGGTCCACGAGCAGTACTTC

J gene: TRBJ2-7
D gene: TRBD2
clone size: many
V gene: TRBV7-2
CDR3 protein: CASTTPGTSPSEQYF
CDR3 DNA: TGTGCCAGCACTACTCCCGGGACTAGCCCATCCGAGCAGTACTTC

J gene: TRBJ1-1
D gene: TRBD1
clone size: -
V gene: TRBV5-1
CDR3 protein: CASSFTGGNTEAFF
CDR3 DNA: TGCGCCAGCAGCTTTACAGGGGGGAACACTGAAGCTTTCTTT

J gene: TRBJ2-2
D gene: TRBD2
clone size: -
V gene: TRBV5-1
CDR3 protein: CARRGGPNTGELFF
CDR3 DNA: TGCGCCAGGCGCGGGGGTCCGAACACCGGGGAGCTGTTTTTT

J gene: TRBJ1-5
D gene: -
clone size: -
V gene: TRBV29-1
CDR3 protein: CSVESLALVGGSNQPQHF
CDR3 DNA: TGCAGCGTTGAAAGTTTAGCCCTGGTTGGGGGGAGCAATCAGCCCCAGCATTTT

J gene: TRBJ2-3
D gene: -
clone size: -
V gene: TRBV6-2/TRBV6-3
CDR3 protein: CASSYSMVWSTDTQYF
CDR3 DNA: TGTGCCAGCAGTTACAGCATGGTCTGGAGCACAGATACGCAGTATTTT

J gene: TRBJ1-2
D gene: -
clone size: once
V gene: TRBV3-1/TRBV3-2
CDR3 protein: CASSQSADSPYGYTF
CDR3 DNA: TGTGCCAGCAGCCAATCTGCGGACAGTCCCTATGGCTACACCTTC

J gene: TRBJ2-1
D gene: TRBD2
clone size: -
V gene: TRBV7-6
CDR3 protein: CASSRTSGRAGGEQFF
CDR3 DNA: TGTGCCAGCAGCCGGACTAGCGGGAGGGCCGGGGGTGAGCAGTTCTTC

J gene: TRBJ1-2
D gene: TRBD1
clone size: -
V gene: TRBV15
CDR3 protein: CATSSARDSNGYTF
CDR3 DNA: TGTGCCACCAGCAGCGCCCGGGACAGCAATGGCTACACCTTC

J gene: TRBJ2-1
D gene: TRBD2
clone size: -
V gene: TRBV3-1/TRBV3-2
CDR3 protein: CASSQRVGGNLYNEQFF
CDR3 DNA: TGTGCCAGCAGCCAAAGAGTGGGGGGGAACCTATACAATGAGCAGTTCTTC

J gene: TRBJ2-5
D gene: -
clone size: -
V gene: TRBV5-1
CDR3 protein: CASSLFQGQETQYF
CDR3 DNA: TGCGCCAGCAGCTTGTTTCAGGGGCAAGAGACCCAGTACTTC

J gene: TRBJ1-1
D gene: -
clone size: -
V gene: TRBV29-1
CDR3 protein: CSARGAGSTEAFF
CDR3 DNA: TGCAGCGCCCGGGGAGCTGGAAGCACTGAAGCTTTCTTT

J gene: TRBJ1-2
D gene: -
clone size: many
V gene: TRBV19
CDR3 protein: CASSEGARLFYGYTF
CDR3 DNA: TGTGCCAGTAGTGAAGGGGCGAGATTGTTCTATGGCTACACCTTC

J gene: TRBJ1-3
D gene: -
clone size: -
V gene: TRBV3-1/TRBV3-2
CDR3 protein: CASSPLEVGPHKGNTIYF
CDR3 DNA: TGTGCCAGCAGCCCCCTCGAGGTTGGCCCCCACAAGGGAAACACCATATATTTT

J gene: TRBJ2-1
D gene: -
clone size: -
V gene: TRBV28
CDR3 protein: CASSSGPSWGDSGQFF
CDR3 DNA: TGTGCCAGCAGTTCGGGTCCTAGCTGGGGGGATTCTGGGCAGTTCTTC

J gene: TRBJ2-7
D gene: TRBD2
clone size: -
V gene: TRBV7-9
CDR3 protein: CASSLKKGLAGPSYEQYF
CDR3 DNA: TGTGCCAGCAGCTTGAAAAAGGGACTAGCGGGACCCTCCTACGAGCAGTACTTC